This TCR beta chain emerged from a study of T cells in narcolepsy. The CDR3 is 15 residues long. Trimming cost V 6 bases and J 0 bases, with 12 bases left between them. Germline lookup yields CDR1 MDHEN and CDR2 SYDVKM. Findings of the study overall: Same-patient CSF and blood CD4+ T cell clonotypes included HCRT-specific and TRIB2-specific autoreactive ones. Reportedly, autoreactive clonotypes were serially detected in patients' blood but not controls'.

Measured with immunoSEQ multiplex PCR; TCRdb has only the in-frame clones, and not every one. This sample yields tens of thousands of clones, of which roughly 88% are seen a single time; 1.5% to 2% belongs to the top ten. Worth noting for this clone: The antigen remains unidentified.

The sequence was collected from a human donor with narcolepsy. The rearrangement joins TRBV28 to TRBJ2-1; D perhaps matches TRBD1 (6 bases). Sequencing used CD45RA- memory CD4+ T cells from PBMCs. CDR3 in DNA: TGTGCCAGCAGCTTGACAGGAAACTCCTACAATGAGCAGTTCTTC. Translated, it gives CASSLTGNSYNEQFF.